This T cell receptor (beta chain) appears in the sequencing data of a study of blood T cell repertoires in COVID-19. The assay was immunoSEQ multiplex PCR, and TCRdb's table has in-frame clones only and misses some. The sample lists 150,000 to 200,000 clones, roughly 77% occurring once. CDR3 length equals 14 residues. The V gene's germline CDR1 is SQVTM and CDR2 ANQGSEA. V shed 5 bases and J shed 3 bases, with 16 bases lying between them. This TCR derives from a woman in her 50s with acute COVID-19. The sequencing input was PBMCs or T cells enriched from blood (not recorded which). The rearrangement links TRBV29-1 to TRBJ1-2; D not certain. The CDR3: CSVLLTTTYYGYTF. CDR3 DNA: TGCAGCGTTCTCCTCACTACAACCTACTATGGCTACACCTTC.